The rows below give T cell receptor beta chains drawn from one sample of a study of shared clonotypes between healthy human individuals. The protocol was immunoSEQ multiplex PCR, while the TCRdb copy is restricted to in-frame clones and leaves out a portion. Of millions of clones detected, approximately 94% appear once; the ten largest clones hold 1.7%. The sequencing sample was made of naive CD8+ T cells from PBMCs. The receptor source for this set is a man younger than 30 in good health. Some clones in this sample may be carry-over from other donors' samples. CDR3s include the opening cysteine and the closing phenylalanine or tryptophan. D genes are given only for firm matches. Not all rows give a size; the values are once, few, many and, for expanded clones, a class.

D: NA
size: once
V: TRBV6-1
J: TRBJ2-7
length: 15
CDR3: CASSEGGRGSYEQYF
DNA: TGTGCCAGTAGTGAAGGAGGCAGGGGTTCCTACGAGCAGTACTTC

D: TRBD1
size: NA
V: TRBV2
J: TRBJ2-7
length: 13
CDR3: CAGRDRESYEQYF
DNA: TGTGCCGGCCGGGACAGGGAATCCTACGAGCAGTACTTC

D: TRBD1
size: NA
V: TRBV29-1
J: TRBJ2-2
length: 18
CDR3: CSVLLLQTGRAIPGELFF
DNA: TGCAGCGTTTTACTACTCCAGACAGGGCGCGCGATTCCCGGGGAGCTGTTTTTT

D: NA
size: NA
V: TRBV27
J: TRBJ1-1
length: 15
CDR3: CASSSPLTRNTEAFF
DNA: TGTGCCAGCAGTTCCCCCCTTACACGGAACACTGAAGCTTTCTTT

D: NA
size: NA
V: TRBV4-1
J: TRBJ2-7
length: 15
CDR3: CASSQVRGETYEQYF
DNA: TGCGCCAGCAGCCAAGTTCGGGGCGAGACCTACGAGCAGTACTTC

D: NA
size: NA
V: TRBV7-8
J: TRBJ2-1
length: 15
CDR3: CASSLAVGAYNEQFF
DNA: TGTGCCAGCAGCTTAGCGGTTGGAGCCTACAATGAGCAGTTCTTC

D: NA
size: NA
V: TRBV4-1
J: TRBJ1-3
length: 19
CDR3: CASSPKTLQTHGSGNTIYF
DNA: TGCGCCAGCAGCCCGAAAACCCTTCAGACACATGGCTCTGGAAACACCATATATTTT

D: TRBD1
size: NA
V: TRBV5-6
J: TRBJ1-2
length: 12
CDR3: CASSFGTQGATF
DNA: TGTGCCAGCAGCTTCGGGACACAGGGGGCCACCTTC

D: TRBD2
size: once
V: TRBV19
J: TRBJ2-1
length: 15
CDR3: CASSTPGGPYNEQFF
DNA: TGTGCCAGTAGTACCCCGGGGGGGCCCTACAATGAGCAGTTCTTC

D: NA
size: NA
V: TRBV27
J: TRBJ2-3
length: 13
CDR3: CASSYEDSKAQYF
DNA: TGTGCCAGCAGTTACGAGGACAGTAAGGCGCAGTATTTT

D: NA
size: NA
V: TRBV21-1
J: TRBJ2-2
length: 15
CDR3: CASSVGTDNTGELFF
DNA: TGTGCCAGCAGCGTCGGGACAGACAACACCGGGGAGCTGTTTTTT

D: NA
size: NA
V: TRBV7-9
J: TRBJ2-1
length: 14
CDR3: CASSPPEQQNEQFF
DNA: TGTGCCAGCAGCCCTCCCGAGCAGCAGAATGAGCAGTTCTTC

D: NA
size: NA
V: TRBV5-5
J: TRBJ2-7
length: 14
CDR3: CASSHRDTLYEQYF
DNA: TGTGCCAGCAGCCACCGGGATACACTCTACGAGCAGTACTTC

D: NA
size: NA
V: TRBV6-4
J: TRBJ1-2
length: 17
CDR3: CASSVEPVRDSNYGYTF
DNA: TGTGCCAGCAGTGTAGAGCCGGTCAGGGACTCTAACTATGGCTACACCTTC

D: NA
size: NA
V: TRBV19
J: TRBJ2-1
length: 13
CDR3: CASAILPYNEQFF
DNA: TGTGCCAGTGCCATCCTCCCCTACAATGAGCAGTTCTTC

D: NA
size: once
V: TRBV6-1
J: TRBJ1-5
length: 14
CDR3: CASGTERWAQPQHF
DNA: TGTGCCAGCGGTACAGAGAGGTGGGCTCAGCCCCAGCATTTT

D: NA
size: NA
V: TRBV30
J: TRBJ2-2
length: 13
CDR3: CAWENGGNGELFF
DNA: TGTGCCTGGGAAAACGGGGGAAACGGGGAGCTGTTTTTT

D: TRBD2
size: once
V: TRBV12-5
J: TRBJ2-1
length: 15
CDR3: CASGFSGLAGDEQFF
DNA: TGTGCTAGTGGTTTCTCGGGACTAGCGGGAGATGAGCAGTTCTTC

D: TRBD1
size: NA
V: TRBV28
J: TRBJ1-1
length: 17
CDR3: CASSLLHGQGRSTEAFF
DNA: TGTGCCAGCAGTCTACTCCATGGACAGGGACGTAGCACTGAAGCTTTCTTT

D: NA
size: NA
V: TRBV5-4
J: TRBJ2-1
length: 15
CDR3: CASSPDQGYLNEQFF
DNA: TGTGCCAGCAGCCCCGACCAGGGATATTTGAATGAGCAGTTCTTC

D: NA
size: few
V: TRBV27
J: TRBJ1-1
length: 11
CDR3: CASRGPLGAFF
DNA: TGTGCCAGCAGGGGGCCTCTCGGGGCTTTCTTT

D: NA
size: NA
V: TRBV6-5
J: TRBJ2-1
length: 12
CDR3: CASSWRGNEQFF
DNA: TGTGCCAGCAGTTGGAGGGGTAATGAGCAGTTCTTC

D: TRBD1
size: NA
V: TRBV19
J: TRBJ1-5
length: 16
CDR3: CASSPGQPYSNQPQHF
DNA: TGTGCCAGTAGTCCGGGACAGCCTTATAGCAATCAGCCCCAGCATTTT

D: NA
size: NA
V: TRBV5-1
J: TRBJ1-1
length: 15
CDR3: CASSLYREGELEAFF
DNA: TGCGCCAGCAGCTTGTACAGGGAGGGGGAACTTGAAGCTTTCTTT

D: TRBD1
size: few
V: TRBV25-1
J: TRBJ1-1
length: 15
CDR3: CASSDPGTDGTEAFF
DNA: TGTGCCAGCAGTGACCCCGGGACAGACGGGACTGAAGCTTTCTTT

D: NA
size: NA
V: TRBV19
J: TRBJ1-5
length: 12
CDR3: CASSWGSQPQHF
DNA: TGTGCCAGTAGTTGGGGGAGTCAGCCCCAGCATTTT

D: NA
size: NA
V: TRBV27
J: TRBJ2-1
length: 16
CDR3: CASSLPSRSSYNEQFF
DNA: TGTGCCAGCAGTTTACCCTCAAGAAGCTCCTACAATGAGCAGTTCTTC

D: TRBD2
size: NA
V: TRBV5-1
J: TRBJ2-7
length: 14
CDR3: CASSFGGSHYEQYF
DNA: TGCGCCAGCAGCTTTGGCGGGAGCCACTACGAGCAGTACTTC

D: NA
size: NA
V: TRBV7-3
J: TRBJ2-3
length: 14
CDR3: CASSPTGGGDTQYF
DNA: TGTGCCAGCAGCCCGACTGGGGGCGGAGATACGCAGTATTTT

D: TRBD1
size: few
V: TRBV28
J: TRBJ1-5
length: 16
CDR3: CASSSPARQGKQPQHF
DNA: TGTGCCAGCAGTTCTCCCGCACGACAGGGGAAACAGCCCCAGCATTTT

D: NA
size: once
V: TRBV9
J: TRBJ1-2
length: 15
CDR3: CASSAARTGFRGYTF
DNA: TGTGCCAGCAGCGCAGCCCGTACAGGCTTTCGTGGCTACACCTTC